This T cell receptor (beta chain) appears in the sequencing data of a study of metastatic and nonmetastatic thyroid tumors. Study-wide background: Across peripheral blood and tumor or nodule tissue samples taken from malignant and benign thyroid patients, the repertoires were compared with one another.

Thyroid surgery was performed in patients who had received no treatment beforehand. This clone was seen many times. Its matching antigen is unknown. Original handling: Between-group CDR3 differences, defined by clinicopathological status, yielded a distant-metastasis classifier for papillary thyroid cancer. TCRdb re-clonotyped the PCR reads through MiXCR. It is TCRdb's table, rather than the study itself, that gives the V and J calls and clone size. The sample holds roughly 40,000 clones, 16% seen once. V was pared by 5 bases and J by 10 bases, with 16 bases between. The CDR3 extends over 13 amino acids. Study observations and caveats: Benign nodules reportedly had significantly lower TCR beta diversity than malignant thyroid tumors in blood and tumor.

The sequence was obtained from a female donor with papillary thyroid cancer or a benign thyroid nodule (not recorded which). Some clones in this sample may be carry-over from other donors' samples. This rearrangement joins TRBV12-3 or TRBV12-4 to TRBJ2-3, with D tentatively TRBD2 (5 bases). The source material was blood. CDR3 in DNA: TGTGCCAGCAGTCGTCCCCCTAGCAAGCCGCAGTATTTT. Translating gives CASSRPPSKPQYF.